This TCR beta chain was identified in a study of beta chain features in type 1 diabetes. Whole-study context: Cell yields, gender and age were similar in healthy donors and patients.

From germline, CDR1 is MDHEN and CDR2 SYDVKM. The CDR3 sequence is 16 residues long. The V gene lost 3 bases and the J gene lost 1 base, with 15 bases spanning the gap. A single heparinised draw of roughly 120 mL on average was taken per donor. Researchers reported sorting CD4+ naive, central memory, regulatory and stem cell-like memory cells via CD45RO/CCR7/CD25/CD127/CD95/CD27. Each of the sorted populations had a purity greater than 98%. Every isolated RNA sample was fully reverse transcribed, so sequencing captured expressed TCRB transcripts. Only in-frame clones appear in the TCRdb table, and some are missing; sequencing was by immunoSEQ multiplex PCR. The table lists about 900,000 clones, 15% to 20% of them singletons.

Source material: naive CD4+ T cells from blood. This receptor was identified in a woman aged 18-29 years in good health. The chain is built from TRBV28 and TRBJ1-2; D remains unclear. CDR3 coding DNA: TGTGCCAGCAGTTTTCGTTCTGGGTTGGTTAACTATGGCTACACCTTC. Encoded protein: CASSFRSGLVNYGYTF.